The source of this T cell receptor (beta chain) is a study of blood T cells in healthy people across ages (dated by TCRdb to between 2015 and 2017). Study-level background: Template switching captured roughly one uniquely barcoded TCR beta cDNA molecule per two T cells in model experiments. The study measured age-related changes in TCR beta repertoire diversity using deep sequencing normalized with unique cDNA molecular identifiers. Four age groups were formed from the donors: young (average roughly 15 years), middle-aged (approximately 40), aged (roughly 56) and long-lived (roughly 81). To avoid experimental bias, donors of different ages were spread randomly across the sequencing lanes. The study analyzed two additional independent replicas of 1 million unique cDNA reads from the same blood draw for two donors, one aged 18 to 30 and one aged 80 or older. Overall results and qualifications from the work: Because donor CMV infection status was unknown, age-related changes in expanded clonotypes were potentially confounded. Estimates of total diversity based on one million sequenced T cells were regarded as lower bounds and as underestimates. The long-lived group showed more naive CD4+ T cells, fewer expanded clones and increased TCR diversity than the aged group, suggesting age selection. Observed TCR beta diversity per million T cells fell roughly linearly with age, and a significant reduction was already apparent by age about 43. Since profiling was done on bulk unsorted PBMCs, naive and antigen-experienced compartments could not be conclusively compared. There was a strong correlation between observed TCR beta diversity and the percentage of naive T cells measured by flow cytometry.

The 39 donors, aged about 6 to 95 years, were systemically healthy Caucasian individuals from Russia. Each donor gave roughly 9 milliliters of peripheral blood, drawn into EDTA-treated Vacutainer tubes. Ficoll-Paque density-gradient centrifugation was used to isolate PBMCs, with at least 6.5 million obtained per sample. Total RNA was extracted from PBMCs with Trizol reagent, with at least 5 micrograms obtained per sample. The percentages of naive CD45RAhigh/CD27high T cells were determined by flow cytometry on a PBMC aliquot from every donor. Libraries were made using 5' RACE. Sequencing used an Illumina HiSeq 2500. A second PCR of about 7 to 12 cycles was performed with a sample-barcoded 5' primer and a J-beta primer mix. Each TCR beta cDNA molecule received a unique molecular identifier from a template-switch 5' adaptor carrying 12 random nucleotides. Each sample yielded at least 2.5 million CDR3-containing paired-end reads. First-strand cDNA was synthesized from all RNA with the Mint cDNA synthesis kit, primed by a TRBC-specific oligonucleotide. Following uracil-DNA glycosylase treatment, all cDNA underwent a first 18-cycle PCR with the universal primers M1SS and BC2_uni_R. The published analysis was carried out like this. For normalization, 1 million high-quality reads were randomly selected from each sample, with every read carrying a distinct molecular identifier. Instead of being binned into consensus sequences, reads that shared molecular identifiers were thrown out. MiTCR, run with a Q25 quality threshold and the strictest error-elimination algorithm, handled CDR3 identification, clonotype clustering and error correction. A nonparametric unseen species model with Euler transformation was used to estimate lower-bound total TCR beta diversity. TCRdb ran its own pipeline on the public reads, namely fastp trimming at Q25 and MiXCR clone calling, and kept in-frame beta chains. For every CDR3 protein sequence, its rows merge into one entry that carries the most common genes and DNA. TCRdb's processing, not the authors', yielded these V and J calls. The sample table shows hundreds of thousands of distinct CDR3 sequences, and 62% are seen once. The ten biggest clones cover 28% of the sample.

With respect to this clonotype: It lacks a known antigen. No base qualities exist here, and no much larger clone lies one base off it.

CDR1 and CDR2, per the germline V gene, are MNHEY and SVGEGT. The V and J ends are trimmed by 5 bases and 9 bases, leaving 14 bases between them. There are 12 amino acids in the CDR3, from cysteine to phenylalanine inclusive. This entry keeps only the CDR3 DNA: 36 bases, framed from base 1. The sequenced material came from blood. The clonotype was recovered from a man aged 25 to 40 in good health. Rearrangement joined TRBV6-2 or TRBV6-3 to TRBJ2-7, with a weak D call of TRBD1 (6 bases match). Read as DNA, the sequence is TGTGCCAGCAGTAACAGGGCAGAAAGGCAGTACTTC. It translates to CASSNRAERQYF.